A selection of T cell receptor beta chains follows, all from one sample in a study of blood T cell repertoires in COVID-19. Generated by immunoSEQ multiplex PCR, the TCRdb table keeps only in-frame clones and is missing some. The sample includes 250,000 to 300,000 clones, more than 70% of them seen just once. The sample consisted of peripheral blood. All receptors derive from a woman younger than 45 with COVID-19, enrolled during active disease. Both conserved end residues are part of each CDR3. D genes are given only for firm matches. Expanded clones are given a class, and other clones once, few, many or no size at all.

>-|TRBV7-9|17|TRBD1|TRBJ2-5
CASSLDVGTGGRETQYF
TGTGCCAGCAGCTTAGACGTAGGGACAGGGGGCCGAGAGACCCAGTACTTC
>-|TRBV7-9|15|-|TRBJ2-7
CASSPGLQGSYEQYF
TGTGCCAGCAGCCCAGGGCTTCAGGGGTCCTACGAGCAGTACTTC
>-|TRBV27|15|-|TRBJ2-7
CASSLRLGGSYEQYF
TGTGCCAGCAGTTTAAGGTTGGGGGGATCCTACGAGCAGTACTTC
>few|TRBV6-5|14|-|TRBJ1-5
CASSYGQGNQPQHF
TGTGCCAGCAGTTACGGTCAGGGTAATCAGCCCCAGCATTTT
>-|TRBV7-3|17|-|TRBJ2-2
CASSLTGPNSNTGELFF
TGTGCCAGCAGCTTAACCGGTCCCAACTCGAACACCGGGGAGCTGTTTTTT
>-|TRBV6-5|13|-|TRBJ2-7
CASSWGVMYEQYF
TGTGCCAGCAGTTGGGGAGTAATGTACGAGCAGTACTTC
>-|TRBV2|18|-|TRBJ2-2
CASRGAVFAKLNTGELFF
TGTGCCAGCAGGGGGGCGGTTTTCGCGAAACTGAACACCGGGGAGCTGTTTTTT
>-|TRBV5-1|13|TRBD1|TRBJ1-2
CASSLEGGRGYTF
TGCGCCAGCAGCTTGGAAGGGGGCCGTGGCTACACCTTC
>-|TRBV28|15|TRBD1|TRBJ2-7
CASTLSPDRGLEQYF
TGTGCCAGCACTCTCTCCCCGGACAGGGGGCTCGAGCAGTACTTC
>-|TRBV2|14|TRBD2|TRBJ2-7
CAGRLAGDSYEQYF
TGTGCCGGCAGGCTAGCGGGAGACTCCTACGAGCAGTACTTC
>-|TRBV7-9|14|-|TRBJ1-4
CASSLAGQPGELFF
TGTGCCAGCAGCTTAGCCGGACAGCCAGGAGAACTGTTTTTT
>-|TRBV5-4|11|-|TRBJ1-2
CASSLEGKYTF
TGTGCCAGCAGCTTGGAGGGGAAGTACACCTTC
>once|TRBV5-5|14|-|TRBJ1-3
CASSSPTGVDTIYF
TGTGCCAGCAGCAGCCCGACGGGGGTTGACACCATATATTTT
>-|TRBV7-2|17|TRBD2|TRBJ2-1
CASSLAVAGGPYNEQFF
TGTGCCAGCAGCTTAGCCGTAGCGGGAGGCCCCTACAATGAGCAGTTCTTC
>-|TRBV7-2|14|-|TRBJ1-2
CASSLTSENYGYTF
TGTGCCAGCAGCTTAACGTCAGAAAACTATGGCTACACCTTC
>-|TRBV10-3|12|-|TRBJ2-7
CAISESAYEQYF
TGTGCCATCAGTGAGTCCGCCTACGAGCAGTACTTC
>-|TRBV6-2/TRBV6-3|17|-|TRBJ1-5
CASSSYRVEFGNQPQHF
TGTGCCAGCAGTTCATACAGGGTGGAATTCGGCAATCAGCCCCAGCATTTT
>-|TRBV28|15|TRBD2|TRBJ2-1
CASSLLAGGSNEQFF
TGTGCCAGCAGTTTACTAGCGGGAGGGTCCAATGAGCAGTTCTTC
>once|TRBV27|15|-|TRBJ1-6
CASSFQDSGNSPLHF
TGTGCCAGCAGTTTCCAAGACAGTGGAAATTCACCCCTCCACTTT
>few|TRBV12-3/TRBV12-4|13|-|TRBJ1-5
CASSQGRNQPQHF
TGTGCCAGCAGTCAGGGTCGCAATCAGCCCCAGCATTTT
>-|TRBV4-3|16|-|TRBJ2-3
CASSQGGHRYTDTQYF
TGCGCCAGCAGCCAAGGGGGACACCGCTACACAGATACGCAGTATTTT
>-|TRBV15|16|-|TRBJ2-7
CATSRVMNRVSIEQYF
TGTGCCACCAGCAGAGTAATGAACAGGGTTTCCATCGAGCAGTACTTC
>-|TRBV28|14|-|TRBJ1-1
CASSLGQMNTEAFF
TGTGCCAGCAGTCTGGGGCAGATGAACACTGAAGCTTTCTTT
>-|TRBV18|15|-|TRBJ1-1
CASSPQRQQNTEAFF
TGTGCCAGCTCACCCCAGAGACAGCAGAACACTGAAGCTTTCTTT
>-|TRBV7-2|15|TRBD1|TRBJ1-4
CASSVTGGEEEKLFF
TGTGCCAGCAGCGTTACAGGGGGCGAGGAAGAAAAACTGTTTTTT
>-|TRBV5-6|16|-|TRBJ2-6
CASSLGGPSGANVLTF
TGTGCCAGCAGCTTGGGCGGCCCTTCCGGGGCCAACGTCCTGACTTTC
>-|TRBV5-1|15|TRBD2|TRBJ2-5
CASTPGLAVQETQYF
TGCGCCAGCACCCCCGGACTAGCGGTTCAAGAGACCCAGTACTTC
>-|TRBV12-3/TRBV12-4|12|-|TRBJ1-3
CASSFAVRTIYF
TGTGCCAGCAGTTTCGCTGTGCGCACCATATATTTT
>-|TRBV6-5|14|-|TRBJ1-6
CASSYSPSNSPLHF
TGTGCCAGCAGTTACTCCCCGTCGAATTCACCCCTCCACTTT
>-|TRBV9|15|-|TRBJ2-1
CASSVGGFSYNEQFF
TGTGCCAGCAGCGTTGGGGGGTTCTCCTACAATGAGCAGTTCTTC
>-|TRBV30|13|-|TRBJ1-5
CAWSAGNNQPQHF
TGTGCCTGGAGTGCAGGGAACAATCAGCCCCAGCATTTT
>-|TRBV9|15|-|TRBJ1-2
CASSPPPGLFYGYTF
TGTGCCAGCAGCCCCCCCCCGGGTCTTTTCTATGGCTACACCTTC
>-|TRBV4-1|15|-|TRBJ1-3
CASSQEGGRVGTIYF
TGCGCCAGCAGCCAAGAAGGGGGGAGGGTGGGCACCATATATTTT
>few|TRBV18|12|-|TRBJ1-1
CASSAGNTEAFF
TGTGCCAGCTCCGCAGGGAACACTGAAGCTTTCTTT
>-|TRBV5-1|15|TRBD2|TRBJ2-7
CASSSLGLADYEQYF
TGCGCCAGCAGCTCACTGGGACTAGCGGACTACGAGCAGTACTTC
>-|TRBV29-1|14|TRBD2|TRBJ2-1
CSATLAGVWDEQFF
TGCAGCGCTACTCTAGCGGGGGTTTGGGATGAGCAGTTCTTC
>-|TRBV7-3|15|TRBD2|TRBJ2-1
CASSPDARERHEQFF
TGTGCCAGCAGCCCCGACGCGCGGGAGAGGCATGAGCAGTTCTTC
>-|TRBV29-1|12|-|TRBJ1-2
CSDSTESYGYTF
TGCAGCGATTCGACGGAGTCTTATGGCTACACCTTC
>-|TRBV6-5|14|TRBD1|TRBJ2-5
CASSYLTGEETQYF
TGTGCCAGCAGTTACCTGACAGGGGAAGAGACCCAGTACTTC
>once|TRBV4-1|19|TRBD1|TRBJ1-4
CASSQGWGQQDATNEKLFF
TGCGCCAGCAGCCAAGGCTGGGGACAGCAAGATGCAACTAATGAAAAACTGTTTTTT
>-|TRBV19|13|TRBD1|TRBJ2-5
CASSITGGETQYF
TGTGCCAGTAGCATCACAGGGGGGGAGACCCAGTACTTC
>few|TRBV27|13|-|TRBJ1-1
CASSWTPNTEAFF
TGTGCCAGCAGTTGGACTCCTAACACTGAAGCTTTCTTT
>-|TRBV6-5|15|-|TRBJ2-3
CASSLSQGGPDTQYF
TGTGCCAGCAGTTTATCCCAGGGAGGCCCAGATACGCAGTATTTT
>-|TRBV28|13|TRBD1|TRBJ1-6
CASSYRGHSPLHF
TGTGCCAGCAGCTACAGGGGGCACTCACCCCTCCACTTT
>-|TRBV7-2|14|TRBD2|TRBJ2-1
CASSPGTSGSFQFF
TGTGCCAGCAGCCCCGGGACTAGCGGGAGCTTCCAGTTCTTC
>-|TRBV28|17|TRBD2|TRBJ2-3
CASSPGLAGGRADTQYF
TGTGCCAGCAGTCCCGGACTAGCGGGAGGGAGAGCAGATACGCAGTATTTT
>-|TRBV9|16|TRBD1|TRBJ1-4
CASSPPGTVNNEKLFF
TGTGCCAGCAGCCCCCCCGGGACAGTTAATAATGAAAAACTGTTTTTT
>-|TRBV10-1|12|-|TRBJ1-1
CASRAGNTEAFF
TGCGCCAGCAGAGCTGGTAACACTGAAGCTTTCTTT
>-|TRBV9|12|-|TRBJ1-3
CASSAAQDTIYF
TGTGCCAGCAGCGCCGCGCAGGACACCATATATTTT
>-|TRBV10-3|13|-|TRBJ2-5
CAISEPPEETQYF
TGTGCCATCAGTGAGCCCCCCGAAGAGACCCAGTACTTC
>many|TRBV6-1|15|TRBD2|TRBJ2-3
CASSELSGSTDTQYF
TGTGCCAGCAGTGAGCTTAGCGGGAGTACAGATACGCAGTATTTT
>-|TRBV7-3|14|TRBD1|TRBJ2-1
CASSSSASQGEQFF
TGTGCCAGCAGCTCCTCAGCTTCACAGGGGGAGCAGTTCTTC